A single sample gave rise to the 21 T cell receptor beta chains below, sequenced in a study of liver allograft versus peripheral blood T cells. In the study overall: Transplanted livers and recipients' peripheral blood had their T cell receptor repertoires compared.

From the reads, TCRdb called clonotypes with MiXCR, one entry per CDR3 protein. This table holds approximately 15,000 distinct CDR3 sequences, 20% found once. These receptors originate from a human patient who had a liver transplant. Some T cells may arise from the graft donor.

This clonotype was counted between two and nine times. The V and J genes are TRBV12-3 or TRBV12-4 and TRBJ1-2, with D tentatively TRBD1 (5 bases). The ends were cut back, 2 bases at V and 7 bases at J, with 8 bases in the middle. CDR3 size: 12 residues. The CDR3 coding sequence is TGTGCCAGCAGTTTAAGGGGTTTTGGCTACACCTTC. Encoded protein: CASSLRGFGYTF.

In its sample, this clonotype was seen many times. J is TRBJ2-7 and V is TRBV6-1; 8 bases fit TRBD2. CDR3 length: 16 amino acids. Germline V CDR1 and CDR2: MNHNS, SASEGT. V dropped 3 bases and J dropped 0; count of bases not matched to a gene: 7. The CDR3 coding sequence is TGTGCCAGCAGTGACCCGGGGGGGGTGAGCTCCTACGAGCAGTACTTC. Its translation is CASSDPGGVSSYEQYF.

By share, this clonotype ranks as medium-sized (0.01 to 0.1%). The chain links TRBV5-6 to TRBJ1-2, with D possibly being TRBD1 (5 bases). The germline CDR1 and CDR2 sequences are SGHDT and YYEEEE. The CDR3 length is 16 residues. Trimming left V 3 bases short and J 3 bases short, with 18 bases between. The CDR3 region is CASSSWGEAIYYGYTF. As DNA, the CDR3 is TGTGCCAGCAGCTCCTGGGGCGAGGCGATTTACTATGGCTACACCTTC.

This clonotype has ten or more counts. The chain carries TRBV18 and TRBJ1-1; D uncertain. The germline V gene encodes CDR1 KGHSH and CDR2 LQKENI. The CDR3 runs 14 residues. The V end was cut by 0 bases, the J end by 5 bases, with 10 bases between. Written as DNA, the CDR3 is TGTGCCAGCTCACCACCCGCTGCGAAAACTGAAGCTTTCTTT. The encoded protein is CASSPPAAKTEAFF. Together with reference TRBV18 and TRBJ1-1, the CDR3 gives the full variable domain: NAGVMQNPRHLVRRRGQEARLRCSPMKGHSHVYWYRQLPEEGLKFMVYLQKENIIDESGMPKERFSAEFPKEGPSILRIQQVVRGDSAAYFCASSPPAAKTEAFFGQGTRLTVV.

CDR3 bases: TGTGCCAGCCGAAACCAGGGGACTAGCAATCAGCCCCAGCATTTT. It yields the protein CASRNQGTSNQPQHF. The rearrangement links TRBV6-1 to TRBJ1-5; D perhaps matches TRBD1 (6 bases). Germline V lookup: CDR1 MNHNS, CDR2 SASEGT. V lost 8 bases and J 0 bases, leaving 14 bases between the germline ends. The CDR3 runs to 15 residues.

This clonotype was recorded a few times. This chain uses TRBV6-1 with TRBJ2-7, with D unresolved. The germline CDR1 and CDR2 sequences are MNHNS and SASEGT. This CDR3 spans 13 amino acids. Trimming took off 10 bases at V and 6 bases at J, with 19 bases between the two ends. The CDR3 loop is CATALIATGEQYF. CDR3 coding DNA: TGTGCCACCGCACTCATTGCGACGGGCGAGCAGTACTTC.

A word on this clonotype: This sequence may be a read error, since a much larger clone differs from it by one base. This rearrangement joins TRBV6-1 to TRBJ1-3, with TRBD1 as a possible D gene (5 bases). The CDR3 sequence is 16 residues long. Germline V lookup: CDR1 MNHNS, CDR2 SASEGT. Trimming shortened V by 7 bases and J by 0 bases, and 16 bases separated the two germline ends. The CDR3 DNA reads TGTGCCAGCATCCAAGACAGACACTACTCTGGAAACACCATATATTTT. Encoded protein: CASIQDRHYSGNTIYF.

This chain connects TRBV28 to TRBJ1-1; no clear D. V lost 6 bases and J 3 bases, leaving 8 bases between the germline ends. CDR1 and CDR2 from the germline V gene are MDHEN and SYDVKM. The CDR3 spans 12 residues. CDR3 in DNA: TGTGCCAGCAGCACAACCCACACTGAAGCTTTCTTT. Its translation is CASSTTHTEAFF.

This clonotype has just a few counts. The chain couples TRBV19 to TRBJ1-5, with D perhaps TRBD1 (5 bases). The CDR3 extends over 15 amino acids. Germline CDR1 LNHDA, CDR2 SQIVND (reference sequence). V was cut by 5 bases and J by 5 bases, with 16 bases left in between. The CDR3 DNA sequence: TGTGCCAGTAGTGTACCGGGACCCCGGTATCAGCCCCAGCATTTT. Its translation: CASSVPGPRYQPQHF.

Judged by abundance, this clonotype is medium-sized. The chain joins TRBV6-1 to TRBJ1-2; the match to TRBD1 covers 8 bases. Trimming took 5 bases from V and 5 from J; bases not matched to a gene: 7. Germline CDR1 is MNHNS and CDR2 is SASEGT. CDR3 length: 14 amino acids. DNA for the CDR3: TGTGCCAGCAGTACCAGGGGGCAGGGGTATGGCTACACCTTC. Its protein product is CASSTRGQGYGYTF.

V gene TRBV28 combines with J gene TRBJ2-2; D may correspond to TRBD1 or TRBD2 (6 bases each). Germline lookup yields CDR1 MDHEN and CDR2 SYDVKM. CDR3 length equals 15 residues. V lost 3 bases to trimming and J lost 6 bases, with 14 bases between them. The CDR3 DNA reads TGTGCCAGCAGTTTTCCGGGGGCGCAAGCCGGGGAGCTGTTTTTT. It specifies CASSFPGAQAGELFF.

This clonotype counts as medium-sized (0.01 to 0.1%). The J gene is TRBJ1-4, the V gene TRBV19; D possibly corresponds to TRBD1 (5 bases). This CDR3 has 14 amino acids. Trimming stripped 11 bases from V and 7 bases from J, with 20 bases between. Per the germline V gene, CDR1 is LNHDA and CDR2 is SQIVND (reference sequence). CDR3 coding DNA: TGTGCCGTTAGGGACGGCAAAAGATCTGAAAAACTGTTTTTT. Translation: CAVRDGKRSEKLFF.

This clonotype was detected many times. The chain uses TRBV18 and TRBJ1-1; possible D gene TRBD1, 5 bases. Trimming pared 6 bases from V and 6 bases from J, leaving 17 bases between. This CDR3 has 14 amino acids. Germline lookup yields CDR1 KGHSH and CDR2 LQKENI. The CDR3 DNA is TGTGCCAGCTCCCCTATGGGTGGCAGGGCTGAAGCTTTCTTT. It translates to CASSPMGGRAEAFF.

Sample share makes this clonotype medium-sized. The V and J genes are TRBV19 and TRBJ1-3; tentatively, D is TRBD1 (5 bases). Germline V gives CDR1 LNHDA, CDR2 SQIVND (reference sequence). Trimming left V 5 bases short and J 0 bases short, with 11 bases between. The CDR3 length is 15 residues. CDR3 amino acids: CASSLDITSGNTIYF. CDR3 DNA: TGTGCCAGTAGTCTGGACATTACCTCTGGAAACACCATATATTTT.

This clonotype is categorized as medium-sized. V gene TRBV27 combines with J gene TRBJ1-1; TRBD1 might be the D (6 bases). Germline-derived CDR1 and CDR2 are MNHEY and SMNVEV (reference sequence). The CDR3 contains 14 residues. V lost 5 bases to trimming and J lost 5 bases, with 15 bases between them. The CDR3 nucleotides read TGTGCCAGCAGTCCCAGGGGAGGGTGGACTGAAGCTTTCTTT. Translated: CASSPRGGWTEAFF.

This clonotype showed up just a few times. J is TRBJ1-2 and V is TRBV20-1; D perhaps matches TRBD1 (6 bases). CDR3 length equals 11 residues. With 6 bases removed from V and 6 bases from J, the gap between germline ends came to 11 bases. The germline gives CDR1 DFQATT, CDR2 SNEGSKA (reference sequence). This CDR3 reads CSARGGNGYTF. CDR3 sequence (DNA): TGCAGTGCAAGGGGGGGGAATGGCTACACCTTC.

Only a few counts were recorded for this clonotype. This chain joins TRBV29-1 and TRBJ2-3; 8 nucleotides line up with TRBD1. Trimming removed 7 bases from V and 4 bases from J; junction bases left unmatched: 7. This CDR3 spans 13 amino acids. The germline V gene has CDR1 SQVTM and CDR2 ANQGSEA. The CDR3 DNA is TGCAGCGCTAGGACAGGGAGCGCAGATACGCAGTATTTT. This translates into CSARTGSADTQYF.

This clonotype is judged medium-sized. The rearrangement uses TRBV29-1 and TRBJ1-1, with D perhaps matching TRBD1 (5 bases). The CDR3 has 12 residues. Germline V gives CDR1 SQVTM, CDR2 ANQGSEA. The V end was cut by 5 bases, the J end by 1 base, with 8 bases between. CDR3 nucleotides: TGCAGCGTTAATACAGGGAACACTGAAGCTTTCTTT. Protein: CSVNTGNTEAFF.

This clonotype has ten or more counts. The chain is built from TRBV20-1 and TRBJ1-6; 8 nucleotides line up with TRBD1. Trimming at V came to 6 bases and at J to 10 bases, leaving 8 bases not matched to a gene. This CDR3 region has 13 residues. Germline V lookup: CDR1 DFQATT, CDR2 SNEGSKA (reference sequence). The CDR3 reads CSATQGAESPLHF. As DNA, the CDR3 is TGCAGTGCGACGCAGGGGGCTGAGTCACCCCTCCACTTT.

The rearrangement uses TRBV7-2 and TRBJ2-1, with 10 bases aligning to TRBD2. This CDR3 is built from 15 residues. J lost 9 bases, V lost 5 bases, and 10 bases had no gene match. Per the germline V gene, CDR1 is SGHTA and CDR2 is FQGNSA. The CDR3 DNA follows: TGTGCCAGCAGCATCGAAGCGGGGGGGCGTGGTGAGCAGTTCTTC. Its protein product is CASSIEAGGRGEQFF.

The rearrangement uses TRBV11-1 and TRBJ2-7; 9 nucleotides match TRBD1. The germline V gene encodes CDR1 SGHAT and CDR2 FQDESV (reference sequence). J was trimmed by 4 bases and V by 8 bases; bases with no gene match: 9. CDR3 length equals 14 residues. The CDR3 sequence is CASARDRVSYEQYF. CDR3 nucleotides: TGTGCCAGCGCCCGGGACAGGGTTTCATACGAGCAGTACTTC.